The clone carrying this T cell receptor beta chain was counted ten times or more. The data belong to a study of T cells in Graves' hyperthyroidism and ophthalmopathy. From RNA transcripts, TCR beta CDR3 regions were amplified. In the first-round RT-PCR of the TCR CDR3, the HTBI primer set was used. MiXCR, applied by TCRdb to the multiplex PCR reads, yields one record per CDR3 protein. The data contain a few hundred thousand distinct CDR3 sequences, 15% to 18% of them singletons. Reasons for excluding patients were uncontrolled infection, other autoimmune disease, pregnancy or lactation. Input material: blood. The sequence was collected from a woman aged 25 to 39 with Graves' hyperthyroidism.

This CDR3 is CASSYSTNEKLFF. CDR3 nucleotides: TGTGCCAGCAGTTACTCCACCAATGAAAAACTGTTTTTT. The chain joins TRBV12-3 or TRBV12-4 to TRBJ1-4; D not certain. The V end was cut by 4 bases, the J end by 5 bases, with 8 bases between. The CDR3 runs 13 residues.